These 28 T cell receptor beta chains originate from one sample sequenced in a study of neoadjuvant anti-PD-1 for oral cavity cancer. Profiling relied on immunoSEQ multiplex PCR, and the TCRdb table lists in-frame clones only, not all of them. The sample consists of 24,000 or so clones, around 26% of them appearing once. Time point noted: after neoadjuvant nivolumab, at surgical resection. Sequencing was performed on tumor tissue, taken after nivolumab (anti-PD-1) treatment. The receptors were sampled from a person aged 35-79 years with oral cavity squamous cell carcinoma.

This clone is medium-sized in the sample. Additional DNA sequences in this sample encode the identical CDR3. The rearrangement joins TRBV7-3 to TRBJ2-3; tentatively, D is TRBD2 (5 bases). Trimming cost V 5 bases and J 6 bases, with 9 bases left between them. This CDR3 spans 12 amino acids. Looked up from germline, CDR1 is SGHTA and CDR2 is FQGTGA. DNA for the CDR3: TGTGCCAGCAGCCGACCGGGGGATACGCAGTATTTT. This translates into CASSRPGDTQYF. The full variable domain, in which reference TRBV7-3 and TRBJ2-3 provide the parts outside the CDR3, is GAGVSQTPSNKVTEKGKYVELRCDPISGHTALYWYRQSLGQGPEFLIYFQGTGAADDSGLPNDRFFAVRPEGSVSTLKIQRTERGDSAVYLCASSRPGDTQYFGPGTRLTVL.

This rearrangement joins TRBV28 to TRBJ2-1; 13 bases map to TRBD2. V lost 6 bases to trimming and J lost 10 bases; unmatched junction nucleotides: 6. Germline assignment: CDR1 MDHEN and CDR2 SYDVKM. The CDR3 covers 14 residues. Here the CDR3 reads CASRRLAGGWEQFF. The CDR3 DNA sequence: TGTGCCAGCAGGAGACTAGCGGGAGGTTGGGAGCAGTTCTTC.

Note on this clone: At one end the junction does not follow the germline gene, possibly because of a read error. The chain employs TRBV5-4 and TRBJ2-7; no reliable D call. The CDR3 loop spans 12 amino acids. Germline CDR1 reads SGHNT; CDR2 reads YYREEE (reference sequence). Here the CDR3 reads CASSLFPYEQYF. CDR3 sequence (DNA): TGCGCCAGCAGCCTGTTTCCCTACGAGCAGTACTTC.

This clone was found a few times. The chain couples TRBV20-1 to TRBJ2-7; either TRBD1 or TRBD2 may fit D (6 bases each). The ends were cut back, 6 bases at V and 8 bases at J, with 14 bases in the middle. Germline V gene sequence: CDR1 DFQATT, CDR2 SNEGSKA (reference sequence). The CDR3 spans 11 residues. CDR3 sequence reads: CSAPGGGKQYF. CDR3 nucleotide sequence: TGCAGTGCACCTGGAGGGGGAAAGCAGTACTTC.

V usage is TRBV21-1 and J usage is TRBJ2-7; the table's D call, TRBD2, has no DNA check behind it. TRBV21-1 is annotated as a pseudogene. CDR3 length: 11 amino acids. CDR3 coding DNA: TGTGCCAGCAGCCCTCCCTACGAGCAGTACTTC. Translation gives CASSPPYEQYF.

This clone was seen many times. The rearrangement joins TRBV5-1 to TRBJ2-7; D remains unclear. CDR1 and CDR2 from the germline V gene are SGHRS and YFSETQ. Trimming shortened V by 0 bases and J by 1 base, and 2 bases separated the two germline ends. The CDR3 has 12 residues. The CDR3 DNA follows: TGCGCCAGCAGCTTGGTGTCCTACGAGCAGTACTTC. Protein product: CASSLVSYEQYF.

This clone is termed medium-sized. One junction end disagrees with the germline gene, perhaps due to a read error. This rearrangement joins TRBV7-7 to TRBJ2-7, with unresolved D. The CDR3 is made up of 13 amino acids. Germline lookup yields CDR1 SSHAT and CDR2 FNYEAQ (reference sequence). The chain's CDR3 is CASSLFQGYEQYF. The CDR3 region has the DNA TGTGCTAGCAGCTTATTCCAAGGCTACGAGCAGTACTTC.

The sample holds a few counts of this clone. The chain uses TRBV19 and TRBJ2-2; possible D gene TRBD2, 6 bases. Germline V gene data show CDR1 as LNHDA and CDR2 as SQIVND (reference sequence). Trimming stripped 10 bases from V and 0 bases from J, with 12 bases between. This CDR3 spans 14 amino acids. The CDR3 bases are TGTGCCACCTCTGGGAGGACGAACACCGGGGAGCTGTTTTTT. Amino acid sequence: CATSGRTNTGELFF.

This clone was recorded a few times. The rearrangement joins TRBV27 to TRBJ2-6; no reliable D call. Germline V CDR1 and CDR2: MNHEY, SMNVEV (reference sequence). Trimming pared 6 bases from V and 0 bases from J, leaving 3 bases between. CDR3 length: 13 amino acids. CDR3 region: CASRDSGANVLTF. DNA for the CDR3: TGTGCCAGCAGAGACTCTGGGGCCAACGTCCTGACTTTC.

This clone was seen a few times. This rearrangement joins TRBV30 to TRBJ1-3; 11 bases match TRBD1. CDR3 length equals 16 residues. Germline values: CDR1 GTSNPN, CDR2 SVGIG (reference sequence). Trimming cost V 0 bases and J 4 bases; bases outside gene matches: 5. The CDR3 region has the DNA TGTGCCTGGAGTGTGGACAGGGGGCTTTTAGGAAACACCATATATTTT. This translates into CAWSVDRGLLGNTIYF.

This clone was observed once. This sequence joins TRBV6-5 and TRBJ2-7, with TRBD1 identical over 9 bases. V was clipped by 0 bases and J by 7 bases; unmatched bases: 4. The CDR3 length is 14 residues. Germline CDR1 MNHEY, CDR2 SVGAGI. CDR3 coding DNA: TGTGCCAGCAGTTACTCACAGGGGGCGGGGGAGCAGTACTTC. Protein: CASSYSQGAGEQYF.

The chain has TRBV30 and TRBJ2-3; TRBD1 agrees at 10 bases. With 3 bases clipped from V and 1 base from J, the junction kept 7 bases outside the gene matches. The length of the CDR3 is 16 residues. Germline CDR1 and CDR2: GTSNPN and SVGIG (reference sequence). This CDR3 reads CAWSRQGARGTDTQYF. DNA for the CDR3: TGTGCCTGGAGCCGACAGGGGGCGCGCGGCACAGATACGCAGTATTTT. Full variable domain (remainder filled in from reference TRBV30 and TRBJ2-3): SQTIHQWPATLVQPVGSPLSLECTVEGTSNPNLYWYRQAAGRGLQLLFYSVGIGQISSEVPQNLSASRPQDRQFILSSKKLLLSDSGFYLCAWSRQGARGTDTQYFGPGTRLTVL.

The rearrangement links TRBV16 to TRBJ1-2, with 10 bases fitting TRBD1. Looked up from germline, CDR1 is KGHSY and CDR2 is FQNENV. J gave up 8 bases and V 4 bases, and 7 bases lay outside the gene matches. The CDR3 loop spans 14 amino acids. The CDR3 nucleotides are TGTGCCAGCAGCCGAACCGGACAGGGGGACGGCTACACCTTC. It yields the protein CASSRTGQGDGYTF.

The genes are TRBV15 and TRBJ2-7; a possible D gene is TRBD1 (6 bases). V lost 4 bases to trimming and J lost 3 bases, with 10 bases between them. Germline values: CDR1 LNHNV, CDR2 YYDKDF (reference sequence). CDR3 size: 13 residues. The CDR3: CATSNLDSYEQYF. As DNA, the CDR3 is TGTGCCACCAGCAACCTGGACAGCTACGAGCAGTACTTC. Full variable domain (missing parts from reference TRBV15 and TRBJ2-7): DAMVIQNPRYQVTQFGKPVTLSCSQTLNHNVMYWYQQKSSQAPKLLFHYYDKDFNNEADTPDNFQSRRPNTSFCFLDIRSPGLGDTAMYLCATSNLDSYEQYFGPGTRLTVT.

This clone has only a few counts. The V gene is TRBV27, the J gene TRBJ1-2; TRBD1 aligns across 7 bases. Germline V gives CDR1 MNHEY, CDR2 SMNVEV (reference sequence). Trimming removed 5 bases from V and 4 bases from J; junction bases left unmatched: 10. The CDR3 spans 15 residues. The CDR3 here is CASSIDRAGIYGYTF. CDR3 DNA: TGTGCCAGCAGTATCGACAGGGCAGGAATCTATGGCTACACCTTC.

In DNA, the CDR3 is TGTGCCAGCAGCTTAGGGGGGTCTACTAACTATGGCTACACCTTC. Amino acids: CASSLGGSTNYGYTF. J is TRBJ1-2 and V is TRBV13; D gene unclear. The ends were cut back, 0 bases at V and 0 bases at J, with 8 bases in the middle. Germline CDR1 is PRHDT and CDR2 is FYEKMQ (reference sequence). The CDR3 consists of 15 residues.

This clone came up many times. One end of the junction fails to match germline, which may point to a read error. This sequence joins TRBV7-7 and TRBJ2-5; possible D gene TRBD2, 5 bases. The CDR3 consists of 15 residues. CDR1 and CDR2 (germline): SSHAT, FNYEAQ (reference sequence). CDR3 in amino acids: CASSNGLASTETQYF. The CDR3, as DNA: TGTGCTAGCAGTAATGGACTCGCATCTACCGAGACCCAGTACTTC.

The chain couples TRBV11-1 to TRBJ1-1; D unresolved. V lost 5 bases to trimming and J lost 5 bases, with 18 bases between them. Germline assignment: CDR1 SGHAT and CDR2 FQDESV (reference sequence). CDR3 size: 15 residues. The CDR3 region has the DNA TGTGCCAGCAGCCCCGAACAGTGGAGTAGGACTGAAGCTTTCTTT. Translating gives CASSPEQWSRTEAFF.

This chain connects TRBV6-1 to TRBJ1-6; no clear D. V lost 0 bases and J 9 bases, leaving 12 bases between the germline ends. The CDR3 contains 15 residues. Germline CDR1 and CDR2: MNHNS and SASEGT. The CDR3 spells CASSEAEGSGSPLHF. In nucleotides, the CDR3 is TGTGCCAGCAGTGAAGCGGAGGGATCTGGTTCACCCCTCCACTTT.

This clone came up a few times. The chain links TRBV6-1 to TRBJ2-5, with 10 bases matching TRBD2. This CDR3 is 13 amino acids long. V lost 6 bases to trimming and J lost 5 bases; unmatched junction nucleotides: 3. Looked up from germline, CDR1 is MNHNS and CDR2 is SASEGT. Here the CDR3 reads CASRYSGGETQYF. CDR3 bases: TGTGCCAGCAGATATAGCGGGGGGGAGACCCAGTACTTC.

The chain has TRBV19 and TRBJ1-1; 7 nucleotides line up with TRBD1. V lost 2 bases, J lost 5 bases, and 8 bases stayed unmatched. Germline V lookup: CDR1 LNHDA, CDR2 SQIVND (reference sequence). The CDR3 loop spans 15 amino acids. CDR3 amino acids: CASSIRRQGGTEAFF. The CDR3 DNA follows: TGTGCCAGTAGTATACGGCGGCAGGGGGGTACTGAAGCTTTCTTT.

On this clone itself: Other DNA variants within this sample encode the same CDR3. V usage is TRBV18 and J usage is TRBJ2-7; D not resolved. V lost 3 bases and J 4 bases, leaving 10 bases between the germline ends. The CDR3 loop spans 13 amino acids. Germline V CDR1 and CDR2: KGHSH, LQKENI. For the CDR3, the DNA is TGTGCCAGCTCACCTGCTGGGTCGTACGAGCAGTACTTC. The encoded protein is CASSPAGSYEQYF.

CDR3 in amino acids: CAISTPHRAMNTEAFF. CDR3 in DNA: TGTGCCATCAGCACTCCTCACAGGGCAATGAACACTGAAGCTTTCTTT. The chain uses TRBV10-3 and TRBJ1-1, with D perhaps matching TRBD1 (6 bases). V was cut by 6 bases and J by 0 bases, with 17 bases left in between. CDR3 size: 16 residues. The germline V gene encodes CDR1 ENHRY and CDR2 SYGVKD.

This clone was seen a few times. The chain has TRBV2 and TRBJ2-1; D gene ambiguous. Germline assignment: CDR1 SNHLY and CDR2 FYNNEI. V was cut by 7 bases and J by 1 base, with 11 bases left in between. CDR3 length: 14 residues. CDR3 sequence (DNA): TGTGCCAGCATAACAGTTAATTCCTACAATGAGCAGTTCTTC. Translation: CASITVNSYNEQFF.

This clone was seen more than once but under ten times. The CDR3 loop is CASSLSVTNDYGYTF. In DNA form, the CDR3 reads TGTGCCAGCAGTTTATCGGTTACAAACGACTATGGCTACACCTTC. The V call is TRBV27, the J call TRBJ1-2; D remains ambiguous. This CDR3 comprises 15 residues. Germline V lookup: CDR1 MNHEY, CDR2 SMNVEV (reference sequence). The V end lost 0 bases, the J end lost 3 bases, and 11 bases lay between the germline ends.

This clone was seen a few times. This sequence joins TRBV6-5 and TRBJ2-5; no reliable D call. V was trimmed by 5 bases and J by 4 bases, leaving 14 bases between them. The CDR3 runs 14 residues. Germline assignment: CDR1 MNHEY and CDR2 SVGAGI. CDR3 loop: CASSPIGPRETQYF. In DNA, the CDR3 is TGTGCCAGCAGTCCTATCGGGCCCAGAGAGACCCAGTACTTC.

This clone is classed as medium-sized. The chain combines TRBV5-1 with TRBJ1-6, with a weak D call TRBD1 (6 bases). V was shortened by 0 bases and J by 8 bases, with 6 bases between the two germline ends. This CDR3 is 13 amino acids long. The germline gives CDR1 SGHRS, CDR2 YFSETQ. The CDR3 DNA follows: TGCGCCAGCAGCTTGGGACAGGATTCACCCCTCCACTTT. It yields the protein CASSLGQDSPLHF.

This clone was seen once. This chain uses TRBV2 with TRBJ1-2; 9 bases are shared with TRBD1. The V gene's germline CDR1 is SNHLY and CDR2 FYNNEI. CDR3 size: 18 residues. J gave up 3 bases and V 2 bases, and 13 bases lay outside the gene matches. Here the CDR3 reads CASSEPQGALLSDYGYTF. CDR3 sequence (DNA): TGTGCCAGCAGTGAACCACAGGGGGCGCTTTTATCCGACTATGGCTACACCTTC.